This T cell receptor beta chain appears in the sequencing data of a study of T-cell reconstitution after alpha-beta-depleted transplantation in children. The CDR3 has 13 amino acids. Trimming cost V 6 bases and J 11 bases, with 20 bases left between them. Germline CDR1 is DFQATT and CDR2 is SNEGSKA (reference sequence). Library preparation (for TCRbeta) was performed with unique molecular identifiers. TCRdb analysed the PCR reads with MiXCR anew, one entry per CDR3 protein. Of about 400,000 distinct CDR3 sequences in the sample, roughly 20% were seen once. This sequence joins TRBV20-1 and TRBJ1-5; D remains unclear. The input for sequencing was PBMCs from the stem cell graft donor, taken from the stem cell graft. The TCR comes from a human donor who donated a stem cell graft to a child with acute myeloid leukemia. The DNA for the CDR3 is TGCAGTGCCTCTCGGGTCCAAGACGGGTCCCAGCATTTT. It specifies CSASRVQDGSQHF.